This T cell receptor (beta chain) derives from a study of PD-1 blockade in classical Hodgkin lymphoma. Study results and caveats: There was a significant rise in CD4+ TCR diversity by C4D1, with no such rise for CD8+.

Time point specified: cycle 4 day 1 (C4D1), after more than 5 weeks of nivolumab. Every patient experienced relapse after autologous stem cell transplantation, and brentuximab vedotin exposure varied. Negative selection with magnetic separation was used to purify CD4+ T cells from thawed PBMCs. Of note for this clone: No antigen is known for it.

Measured with immunoSEQ multiplex PCR; TCRdb has only the in-frame clones, and not every one. The sample lists roughly 13,000 clones; 70% to 85% were seen once. This CDR3 is 14 amino acids long. Per germline, CDR1 SNHLY and CDR2 FYNNEI. V lost 4 bases to trimming and J lost 2 bases, with 10 bases between them. The receptor was derived from a human donor with classical Hodgkin lymphoma. The rearrangement uses TRBV2 and TRBJ2-3; D may be TRBD1 or TRBD2 (5 bases each). This material consisted of CD4+ T cells from blood, taken before the fourth cycle of nivolumab. This CDR3 reads CASSGGTITDTQYF. The DNA of the CDR3 is TGTGCCAGCAGTGGAGGGACCATCACAGATACGCAGTATTTT.